The 27 T cell receptor beta chains below come from one sample, sequenced in a study of blood T cells in healthy people across ages. Through a sample-barcoded 5' primer and a J-beta primer mix, a second PCR was run for roughly 7 to 12 cycles. TCRdb analysed the 5' RACE reads with MiXCR anew, one entry per CDR3 protein. Among hundreds of thousands of distinct CDR3 sequences, around three fifths were seen once, and the ten largest hold 35% to 40%. The sample was blood. The source of these receptors is a man aged 55 to 69 in good health.

The chain has TRBV29-1 and TRBJ1-1; TRBD1 matches 8 bases. The CDR3 has 13 residues. Germline CDR1 is SQVTM and CDR2 is ANQGSEA. The V and J ends lost 1 base and 4 bases, in that order; junction bases with no gene match: 2. CDR3 coding DNA: TGCAGCGTTGAAGCTACAGGGGGCACTGAAGCTTTCTTT. Translating it yields CSVEATGGTEAFF.

The chain links TRBV7-2 to TRBJ1-2; no clear D. The CDR3 has 15 amino acids. The germline CDR1 and CDR2 sequences are SGHTA and FQGNSA. V was shortened by 0 bases and J by 3 bases, with 11 bases between the two germline ends. The CDR3 bases are TGTGCCAGCAGCTTAGCCCCGGGCGCAGACTATGGCTACACCTTC. It encodes CASSLAPGADYGYTF.

V is TRBV27 and J is TRBJ1-6, with D hard to call. Trimming removed 2 bases from V and 12 bases from J, with 11 bases in between. Germline loops: CDR1 MNHEY, CDR2 SMNVEV (reference sequence). The CDR3 contains 13 residues. In DNA form, the CDR3 reads TGTGCCAGCAGTTTAGGCGGAAGTTTACCCCTCCACTTT. This translates into CASSLGGSLPLHF.

The chain recombines TRBV18 with TRBJ2-7, with no clear D. CDR1 and CDR2 (germline): KGHSH, LQKENI. The CDR3 is 16 residues long. V gave up 3 bases and J gave up 0 bases, with 15 bases separating them. CDR3: CASSPRQALSSYEQYF. The CDR3, as DNA: TGTGCCAGCTCACCCCGTCAAGCGCTAAGCTCCTACGAGCAGTACTTC.

The chain employs TRBV10-3 and TRBJ2-7; a weak D match, TRBD2 (7 bases). Between the trimmed V and J ends, which lost 3 bases and 2 bases, there was a span of 17 bases. The CDR3 extends over 16 amino acids. Per germline, CDR1 ENHRY and CDR2 SYGVKD. The CDR3 is CAISDPLSRGPYEQYF. The CDR3 DNA sequence: TGTGCCATCAGTGACCCGCTCTCGCGGGGGCCCTACGAGCAGTACTTC.

The gene calls are TRBV7-2 and TRBJ2-2; 11 nucleotides agree with TRBD2. V lost 5 bases and J lost 4; bases outside the gene matches: 6. There are 16 residues in the CDR3. Germline CDR1 and CDR2: SGHTA and FQGNSA. The CDR3 bases are TGTGCCAGCAGCCCATCTAGCGGGGGGTTCACCGGGGAGCTGTTTTTT. This codes for CASSPSSGGFTGELFF.

V gene TRBV5-1 combines with J gene TRBJ2-7; D ambiguous. CDR1 and CDR2 (germline): SGHRS, YFSETQ. The CDR3 loop spans 14 amino acids. V lost 2 bases, J lost 6 bases, and 15 bases lay in between. CDR3 sequence reads: CASSLGRSPCEQYF. The CDR3 DNA sequence: TGCGCCAGCAGCTTAGGACGGAGCCCCTGCGAGCAGTACTTC.

In its sample, this clonotype was seen a few times. J is TRBJ2-5 and V is TRBV7-2; 7 positions agree with TRBD2. This CDR3 has 15 amino acids. Germline loops: CDR1 SGHTA, CDR2 FQGNSA. V gave up 0 bases and J gave up 1 base; unmatched junction bases: 2. The CDR3 protein is CASSLAGGTQETQYF. The CDR3, as DNA: TGTGCCAGCAGCTTAGCGGGAGGGACCCAAGAGACCCAGTACTTC.

This clonotype has a count of ten or more. V is TRBV28 and J is TRBJ2-7; 7 nucleotides align to TRBD1. With 4 bases clipped from V and 4 bases from J, the junction kept 7 bases outside the gene matches. In germline, CDR1 is MDHEN, CDR2 SYDVKM. This CDR3 spans 14 amino acids. CDR3 region: CASSSPGQAYEQYF. Here the CDR3 DNA reads TGTGCCAGCAGTTCCCCAGGACAGGCATACGAGCAGTACTTC.

A note on this clonotype: This may be a read error: a much more frequent sequence differs by one nucleotide. The CDR3 here is CASSLRGRVEKLFF. In DNA, the CDR3 is TGTGCCAGCAGTTTAAGGGGGCGTGTTGAAAAACTGTTTTTT. This sequence joins TRBV2 and TRBJ1-4; 7 nucleotides match TRBD1. After removal of 5 bases from V and 7 bases from J, the junction contained 7 bases not matched to a gene. This CDR3 contains 14 residues. CDR1 is SNHLY, CDR2 FYNNEI, per germline.

V and J are TRBV25-1 and TRBJ2-7; a weak D match, TRBD1 (5 bases). Trimming shortened V by 1 base and J by 7 bases, and 17 bases separated the two germline ends. CDR1 is MGHDK and CDR2 is SYGVNS in the germline V gene. The CDR3 has 15 amino acids. CDR3 sequence (DNA): TGTGCCAGCAGTGAATCGGCCAGAGCTCCAGGGGAGCAGTACTTC. Translating gives CASSESARAPGEQYF.

Only one count was recorded for this clonotype. This chain connects TRBV6-5 to TRBJ2-6, with 7 bases identical to TRBD1. Germline V gene data show CDR1 as MNHEY and CDR2 as SVGAGI. The CDR3 consists of 14 residues. V shed 6 bases, J shed 5 bases, and the junction held 4 bases outside the gene matches. The CDR3 spells CASSRQGRANVLTF. CDR3 DNA: TGTGCCAGCAGCAGACAGGGTAGGGCCAACGTCCTGACTTTC.

The chain links TRBV5-5 to TRBJ1-1; tentatively, D is TRBD1 (6 bases). The CDR3 length is 14 residues. The germline V and J ends were trimmed by 3 bases and 6 bases, with 15 bases remaining between them. Looked up from germline, CDR1 is SGHKS and CDR2 is YYEKEE (reference sequence). As DNA, the CDR3 is TGTGCCAGCAGCTCCTCGGGGGCGGCCGCTGAAGCTTTCTTT. This translates into CASSSSGAAAEAFF.

This clonotype was counted only a few times. The V call is TRBV6-2 or TRBV6-3, the J call TRBJ1-1; 8 bases match TRBD1. CDR3 length: 14 residues. Germline V gene sequence: CDR1 MNHEY, CDR2 SVGEGT. V dropped 5 bases and J dropped 5; count of bases not matched to a gene: 7. DNA of the CDR3: TGTGCCAGCAGTGATTACAGGGGGAAGACTGAAGCTTTCTTT. Translation: CASSDYRGKTEAFF.

The chain couples TRBV5-1 to TRBJ2-1; 12 nucleotides line up with TRBD2. Germline V gene sequence: CDR1 SGHRS, CDR2 YFSETQ. There are 16 residues in the CDR3. The trim removed 5 bases at V and 3 bases at J, leaving 6 bases unmatched. CDR3 sequence (DNA): TGCGCCAGCAGAAAGACTAGCGGGGGCTTCTACAATGAGCAGTTCTTC. Translated: CASRKTSGGFYNEQFF.

This clonotype was recorded once. CDR3 DNA: TGTGCCACCAGTGATTTGGAGGGTTGTAGACAGGGCGATGAGCAGTTCTTC. Its translation is CATSDLEGCRQGDEQFF. The chain uses TRBV24-1 and TRBJ2-1; TRBD1 aligns across 7 bases. Germline CDR1 reads KGHDR; CDR2 reads SFDVKD. The CDR3 covers 17 residues. Trimming removed 0 bases from V and 8 bases from J; junction bases left unmatched: 12.

The chain joins TRBV2 to TRBJ2-5, with D uncertain. Trimming pared 8 bases from V and 1 base from J, leaving 11 bases between. CDR1 SNHLY and CDR2 FYNNEI come from the germline V gene. The CDR3 spans 13 residues. The CDR3 DNA follows: TGTGCCAGCGGGGATTTCGGCCAAGAGACCCAGTACTTC. Its translation: CASGDFGQETQYF.

This sequence joins TRBV5-1 and TRBJ2-1, with a possible D match to TRBD1 (6 bases). The germline V gene has CDR1 SGHRS and CDR2 YFSETQ. Trimming removed 6 bases at V and 9 bases at J, with 25 bases between. The CDR3 has 16 amino acids. CDR3 DNA: TGCGCCAGCACCTTTGTCCGGGACACTTCTGCGTCTGAGCAGTTCTTC. Amino acid sequence: CASTFVRDTSASEQFF.

The gene calls are TRBV6-6 and TRBJ2-1; D possibly corresponds to TRBD1 (5 bases). The V gene lost 0 bases and the J gene lost 2 bases, with 11 bases spanning the gap. The CDR3 runs to 16 residues. From germline, CDR1 is MNHNY and CDR2 SVGAGI (reference sequence). The CDR3 here is CASSYSPGSTYNEQFF. In DNA, the CDR3 is TGTGCCAGCAGTTACTCGCCAGGGTCAACCTACAATGAGCAGTTCTTC.

The J gene is TRBJ2-5, the V gene TRBV20-1; 7 nucleotides match TRBD1. This CDR3 has 14 amino acids. With V trimmed by 5 bases and J by 2 bases, 8 bases remained unmatched. Germline loops: CDR1 DFQATT, CDR2 SNEGSKA (reference sequence). CDR3 sequence: CSAARDSQQETQYF. CDR3 DNA: TGCAGTGCTGCCCGGGACAGCCAACAAGAGACCCAGTACTTC.

This clonotype was counted a single time. This chain's CDR3 is CASSPYGTGSYEQYF. The CDR3 coding sequence is TGCGCCAGCAGCCCTTACGGGACAGGGAGCTACGAGCAGTACTTC. J is TRBJ2-7 and V is TRBV5-1, with 9 bases that match TRBD1. V was pared by 4 bases and J by 3 bases, with 8 bases of the junction left unmatched. There are 15 residues in the CDR3. Germline V gene data show CDR1 as SGHRS and CDR2 as YFSETQ.

This chain connects TRBV9 to TRBJ2-1; 8 bases map to TRBD1. The V gene's germline CDR1 is SGDLS and CDR2 YYNGEE. The junction had 17 bases not matched to a gene; V was cut back by 0 bases and J by 9 bases. The CDR3 is made up of 18 amino acids. CDR3 in amino acids: CASSVGIGGRGLGSEQFF. The CDR3 nucleotides read TGTGCCAGCAGCGTAGGTATTGGGGGCAGGGGGCTTGGTTCTGAGCAGTTCTTC.

This clonotype was seen a handful of times. This rearrangement joins TRBV27 to TRBJ2-7, with 9 positions matching TRBD2. This CDR3 has 14 amino acids. J lost 4 bases, V lost 4 bases, and 5 bases had no gene match. Looked up from germline, CDR1 is MNHEY and CDR2 is SMNVEV (reference sequence). This CDR3 reads CASSWRGGFYEQYF. CDR3 coding DNA: TGTGCCAGCAGTTGGCGGGGGGGGTTTTACGAGCAGTACTTC.

The V call is TRBV29-1, the J call TRBJ2-6; D remains unclear. CDR3 length equals 15 residues. Germline V gives CDR1 SQVTM, CDR2 ANQGSEA. V was shortened by 2 bases and J by 0 bases, with 8 bases between the two germline ends. The DNA of the CDR3 is TGCAGCGTTGAAATATGGGACTCTGGGGCCAACGTCCTGACTTTC. This gives the protein CSVEIWDSGANVLTF.

J is TRBJ1-4 and V is TRBV20-1; 11 bases line up with TRBD1. Per the germline V gene, CDR1 is DFQATT and CDR2 is SNEGSKA (reference sequence). This CDR3 is 16 amino acids long. V was clipped by 2 bases and J by 10 bases; unmatched bases: 12. Here the CDR3 reads CSARPGGTGTGGKLFF. The CDR3, as DNA: TGCAGTGCTAGACCTGGGGGCACAGGGACAGGGGGAAAACTGTTTTTT.

The chain is built from TRBV14 and TRBJ2-5; D not certain. The CDR3 spans 13 residues. V shed 1 base and J shed 7 bases, with 10 bases lying between them. The germline CDR1 and CDR2 sequences are SGHDN and FVKESK. The CDR3 sequence is CASSQVPSGTQYF. The CDR3 bases are TGTGCCAGCAGCCAAGTTCCATCCGGGACCCAGTACTTC.

A few counts support this clonotype. This rearrangement joins TRBV11-2 to TRBJ2-3; TRBD1 agrees at 8 bases. V lost 4 bases and J lost 6; bases outside the gene matches: 9. The CDR3 length is 15 residues. CDR1 is SGHAT and CDR2 is FQNNGV in the germline V gene. The CDR3 DNA is TGTGCCAGCAGCTATGGGCAGGGGGCTACTGATACGCAGTATTTT. As protein: CASSYGQGATDTQYF.